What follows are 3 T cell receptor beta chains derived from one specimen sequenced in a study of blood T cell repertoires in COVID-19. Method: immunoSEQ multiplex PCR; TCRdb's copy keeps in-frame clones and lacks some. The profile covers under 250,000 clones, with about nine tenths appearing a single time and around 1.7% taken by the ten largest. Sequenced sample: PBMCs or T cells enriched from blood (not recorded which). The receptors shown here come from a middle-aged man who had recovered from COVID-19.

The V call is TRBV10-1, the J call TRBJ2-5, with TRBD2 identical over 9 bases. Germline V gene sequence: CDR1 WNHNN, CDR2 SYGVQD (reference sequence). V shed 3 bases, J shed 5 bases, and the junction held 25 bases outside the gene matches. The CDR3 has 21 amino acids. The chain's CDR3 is CASSEIPRTASGIPPRETQYF. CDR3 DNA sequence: TGCGCCAGCAGTGAAATCCCCCGGACTGCTAGCGGGATTCCCCCGAGGGAGACCCAGTACTTC.

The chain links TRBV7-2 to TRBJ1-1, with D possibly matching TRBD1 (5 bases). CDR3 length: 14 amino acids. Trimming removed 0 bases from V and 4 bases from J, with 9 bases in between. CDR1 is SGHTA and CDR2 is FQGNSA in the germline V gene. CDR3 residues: CASSLAVQGTEAFF. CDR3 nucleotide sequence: TGTGCCAGCAGCTTAGCGGTGCAGGGCACTGAAGCTTTCTTT.

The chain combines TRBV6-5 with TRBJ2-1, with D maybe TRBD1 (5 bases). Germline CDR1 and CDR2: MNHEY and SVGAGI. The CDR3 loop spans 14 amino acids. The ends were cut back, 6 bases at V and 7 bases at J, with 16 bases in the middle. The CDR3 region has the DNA TGTGCCAGCAGCCTGCAGGGCCTTCCTAATGAGCAGTTCTTC. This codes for CASSLQGLPNEQFF.